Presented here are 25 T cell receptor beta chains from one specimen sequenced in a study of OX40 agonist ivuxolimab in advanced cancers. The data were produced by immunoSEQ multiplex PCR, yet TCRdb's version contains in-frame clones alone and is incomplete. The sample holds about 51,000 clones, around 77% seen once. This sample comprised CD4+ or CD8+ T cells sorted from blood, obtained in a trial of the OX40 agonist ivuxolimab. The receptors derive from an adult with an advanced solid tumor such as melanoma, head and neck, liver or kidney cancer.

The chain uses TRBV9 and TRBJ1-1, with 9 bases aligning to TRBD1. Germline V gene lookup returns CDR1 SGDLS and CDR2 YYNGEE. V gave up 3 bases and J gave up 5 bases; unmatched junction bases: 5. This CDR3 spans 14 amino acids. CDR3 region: CASSAQGAGTEAFF. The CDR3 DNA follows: TGTGCCAGCAGCGCACAGGGGGCTGGTACTGAAGCTTTCTTT.

CDR3 residues: CASRNSGQGNTEAFF. The CDR3 nucleotides read TGTGCCAGCAGAAACTCCGGACAGGGAAACACTGAAGCTTTCTTT. This chain uses TRBV28 with TRBJ1-1, with 8 bases aligning to TRBD1. The CDR3 has 15 residues. Germline assignment: CDR1 MDHEN and CDR2 SYDVKM. Trimming took 6 bases from V and 2 from J; bases not matched to a gene: 8.

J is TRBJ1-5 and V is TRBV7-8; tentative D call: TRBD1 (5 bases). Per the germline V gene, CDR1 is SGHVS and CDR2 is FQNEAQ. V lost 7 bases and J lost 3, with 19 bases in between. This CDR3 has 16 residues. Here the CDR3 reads CASKKSRMGDNQPQHF. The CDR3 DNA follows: TGTGCCAGCAAAAAAAGCAGGATGGGGGACAATCAGCCCCAGCATTTT.

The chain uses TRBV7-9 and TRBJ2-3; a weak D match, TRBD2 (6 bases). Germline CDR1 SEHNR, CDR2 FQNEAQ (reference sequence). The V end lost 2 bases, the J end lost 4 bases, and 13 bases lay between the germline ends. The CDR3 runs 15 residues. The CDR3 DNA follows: TGTGCCAGCAGCTTAATTGAGGCGGGATCAGATACGCAGTATTTT. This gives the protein CASSLIEAGSDTQYF.

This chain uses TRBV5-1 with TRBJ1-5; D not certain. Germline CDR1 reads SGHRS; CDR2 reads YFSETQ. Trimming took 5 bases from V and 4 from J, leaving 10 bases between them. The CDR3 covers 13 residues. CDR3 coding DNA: TGCGCCAGCAGTTACGAGGGAAATCAGCCCCAGCATTTT. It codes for CASSYEGNQPQHF.

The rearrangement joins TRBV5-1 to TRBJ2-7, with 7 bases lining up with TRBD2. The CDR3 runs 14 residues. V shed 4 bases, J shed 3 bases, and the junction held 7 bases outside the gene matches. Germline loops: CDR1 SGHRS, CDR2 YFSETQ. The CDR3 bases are TGCGCCAGCAGCCTAAGCGGGGAGGTCTACGAGCAGTACTTC. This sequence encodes CASSLSGEVYEQYF.

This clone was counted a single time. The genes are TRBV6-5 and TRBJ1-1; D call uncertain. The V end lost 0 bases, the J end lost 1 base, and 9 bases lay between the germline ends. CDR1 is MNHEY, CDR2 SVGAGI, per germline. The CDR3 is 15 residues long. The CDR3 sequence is CASSYSGQRNTEAFF. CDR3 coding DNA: TGTGCCAGCAGTTACTCCGGGCAGAGGAACACTGAAGCTTTCTTT.

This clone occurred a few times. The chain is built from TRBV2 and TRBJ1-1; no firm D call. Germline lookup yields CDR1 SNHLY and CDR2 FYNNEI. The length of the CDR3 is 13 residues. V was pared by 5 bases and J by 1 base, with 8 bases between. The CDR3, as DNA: TGTGCCAGCAGTCTTGAGCGGAACACTGAAGCTTTCTTT. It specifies CASSLERNTEAFF. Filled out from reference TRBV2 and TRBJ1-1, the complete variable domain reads EPEVTQTPSHQVTQMGQEVILRCVPISNHLYFYWYRQILGQKVEFLVSFYNNEISEKSEIFDDQFSVERPDGSNFTLKIRSTKLEDSAMYFCASSLERNTEAFFGQGTRLTVV.

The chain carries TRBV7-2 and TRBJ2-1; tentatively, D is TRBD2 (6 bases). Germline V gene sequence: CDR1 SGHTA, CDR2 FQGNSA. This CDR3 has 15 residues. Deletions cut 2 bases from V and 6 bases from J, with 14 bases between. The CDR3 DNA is TGTGCCAGCAGCTTAAGTTGGGGGACTTTCAATGAGCAGTTCTTC. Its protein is CASSLSWGTFNEQFF.

CDR3 sequence (DNA): TGTGCCACCAGCAGAGTCCGGGCTAGCGGGAGCGTAGTCTACAATGAGCAGTTCTTC. Residues: CATSRVRASGSVVYNEQFF. The chain recombines TRBV15 with TRBJ2-1; TRBD2 matches 10 bases. This CDR3 spans 19 amino acids. The V gene end was trimmed by 1 base and the J gene end by 3 bases; junction bases not matched to a gene: 12. Germline lookup yields CDR1 LNHNV and CDR2 YYDKDF (reference sequence).

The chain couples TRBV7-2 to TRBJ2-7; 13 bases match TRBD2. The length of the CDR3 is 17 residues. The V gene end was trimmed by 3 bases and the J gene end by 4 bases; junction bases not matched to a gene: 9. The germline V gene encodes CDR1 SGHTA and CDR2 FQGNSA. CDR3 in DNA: TGTGCCAGCAGCTTCGGGACTAGCGGGAAAGGGCGGTACGAGCAGTACTTC. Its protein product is CASSFGTSGKGRYEQYF.

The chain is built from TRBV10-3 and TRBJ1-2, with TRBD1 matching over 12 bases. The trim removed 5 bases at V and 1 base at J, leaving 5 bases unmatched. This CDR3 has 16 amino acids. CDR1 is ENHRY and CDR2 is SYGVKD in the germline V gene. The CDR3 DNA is TGTGCCATCAGTCGGGACAGGGGGCTAAATAACTATGGCTACACCTTC. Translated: CAISRDRGLNNYGYTF.

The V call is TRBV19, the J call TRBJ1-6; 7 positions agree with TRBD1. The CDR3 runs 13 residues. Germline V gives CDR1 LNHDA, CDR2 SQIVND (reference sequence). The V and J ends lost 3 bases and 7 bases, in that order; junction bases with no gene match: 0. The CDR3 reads CASSMGQNSPLHF. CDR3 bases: TGTGCCAGTAGTATGGGACAGAATTCACCCCTCCACTTT.

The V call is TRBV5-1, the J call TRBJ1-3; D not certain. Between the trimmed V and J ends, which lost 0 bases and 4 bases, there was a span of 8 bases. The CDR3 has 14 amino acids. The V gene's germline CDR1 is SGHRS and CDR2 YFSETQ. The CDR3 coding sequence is TGCGCCAGCAGCTTGGTAGGGTTCGGAAACACCATATATTTT. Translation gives CASSLVGFGNTIYF.

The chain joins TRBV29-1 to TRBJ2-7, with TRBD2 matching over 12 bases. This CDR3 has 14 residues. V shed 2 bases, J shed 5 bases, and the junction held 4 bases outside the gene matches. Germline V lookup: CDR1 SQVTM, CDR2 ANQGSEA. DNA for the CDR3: TGCAGCGTTGAAACTAGCGGGAGGCGAAACGAGCAGTACTTC. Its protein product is CSVETSGRRNEQYF.

CDR3 residues: CASSESGIGTDTQYF. CDR3 in DNA: TGTGCCAGCAGTGAGAGCGGGATAGGGACAGATACGCAGTATTTT. J is TRBJ2-3 and V is TRBV2; 7 bases are shared with TRBD2. The germline CDR1 and CDR2 sequences are SNHLY and FYNNEI. Trimming at V came to 3 bases and at J to 3 bases, leaving 6 bases not matched to a gene. The length of the CDR3 is 15 residues.

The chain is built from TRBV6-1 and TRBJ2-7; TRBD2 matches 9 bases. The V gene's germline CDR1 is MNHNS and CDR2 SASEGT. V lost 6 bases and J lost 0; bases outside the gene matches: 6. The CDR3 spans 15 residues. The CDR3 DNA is TGTGCCAGCAGAGATATTAGCGGGAGCTCCTACGAGCAGTACTTC. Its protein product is CASRDISGSSYEQYF.

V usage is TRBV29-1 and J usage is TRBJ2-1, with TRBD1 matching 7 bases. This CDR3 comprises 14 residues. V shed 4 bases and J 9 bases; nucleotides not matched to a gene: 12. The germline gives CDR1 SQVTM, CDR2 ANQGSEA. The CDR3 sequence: CSVAGQAGASEQFF. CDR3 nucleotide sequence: TGCAGCGTTGCAGGACAGGCTGGAGCTTCTGAGCAGTTCTTC.

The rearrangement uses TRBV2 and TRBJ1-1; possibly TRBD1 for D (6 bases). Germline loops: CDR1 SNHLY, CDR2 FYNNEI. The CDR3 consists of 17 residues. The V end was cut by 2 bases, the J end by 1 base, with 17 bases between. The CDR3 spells CASSESGGLDWNTEAFF. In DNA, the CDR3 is TGTGCCAGCAGTGAATCGGGGGGCTTGGATTGGAACACTGAAGCTTTCTTT.

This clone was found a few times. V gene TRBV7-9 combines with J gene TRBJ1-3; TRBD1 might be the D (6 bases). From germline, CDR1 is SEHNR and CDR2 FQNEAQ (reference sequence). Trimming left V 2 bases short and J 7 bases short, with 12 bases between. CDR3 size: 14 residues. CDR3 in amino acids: CASSLQAGGNTIYF. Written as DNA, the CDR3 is TGTGCCAGCAGCTTACAGGCTGGGGGCAACACCATATATTTT. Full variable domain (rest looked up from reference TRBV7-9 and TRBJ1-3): DTGVSQNPRHKITKRGQNVTFRCDPISEHNRLYWYRQTLGQGPEFLTYFQNEAQLEKSRLLSDRFSAERPKGSFSTLEIQRTEQGDSAMYLCASSLQAGGNTIYFGEGSWLTVV.

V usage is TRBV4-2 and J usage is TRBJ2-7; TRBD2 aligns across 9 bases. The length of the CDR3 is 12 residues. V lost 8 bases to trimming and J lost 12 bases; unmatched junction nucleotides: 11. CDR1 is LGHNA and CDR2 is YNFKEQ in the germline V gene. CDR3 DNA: TGTGCCAGCCCGACCTATAGCGGGAGCGCGTACTTC. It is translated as CASPTYSGSAYF.

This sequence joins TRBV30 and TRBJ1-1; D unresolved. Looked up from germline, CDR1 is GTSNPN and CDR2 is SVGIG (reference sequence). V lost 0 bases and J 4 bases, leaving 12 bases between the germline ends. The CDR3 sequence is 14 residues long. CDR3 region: CAWSVGLEGTEAFF. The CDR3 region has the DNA TGTGCCTGGAGTGTTGGACTGGAGGGCACTGAAGCTTTCTTT.

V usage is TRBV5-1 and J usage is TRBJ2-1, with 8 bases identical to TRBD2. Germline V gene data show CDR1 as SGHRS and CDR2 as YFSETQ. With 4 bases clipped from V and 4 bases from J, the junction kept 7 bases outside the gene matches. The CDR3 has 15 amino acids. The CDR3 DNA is TGCGCCAGCAGCGCGGGAGGTGGGTTGTACAATGAGCAGTTCTTC. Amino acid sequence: CASSAGGGLYNEQFF.

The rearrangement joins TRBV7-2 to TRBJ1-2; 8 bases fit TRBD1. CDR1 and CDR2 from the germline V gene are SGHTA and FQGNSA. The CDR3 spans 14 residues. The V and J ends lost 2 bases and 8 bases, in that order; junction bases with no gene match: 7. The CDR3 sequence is CASSLSQGAQGYTF. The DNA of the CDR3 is TGTGCCAGCAGCTTATCCCAGGGGGCGCAAGGCTACACCTTC.

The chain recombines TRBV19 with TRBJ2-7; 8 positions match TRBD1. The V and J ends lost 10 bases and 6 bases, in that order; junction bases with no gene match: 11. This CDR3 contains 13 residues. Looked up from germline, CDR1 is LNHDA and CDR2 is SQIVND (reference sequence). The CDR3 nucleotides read TGTGCCACCACGGACAGGGCCTATCTCGAGCAGTACTTC. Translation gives CATTDRAYLEQYF.